These 19 T cell receptor beta chains came from one sample sequenced in a study of blood T cell repertoires in COVID-19. Clones were read by immunoSEQ multiplex PCR, and TCRdb kept only the in-frame ones, dropping some. The data show some 460,000 clones, with approximately 90% seen just once and 1.5% to 2% held by the top ten. Input material: PBMCs or T cells enriched from blood (not recorded which). The receptors stem from a woman aged 18-30 years with acute COVID-19.

V gene TRBV27 combines with J gene TRBJ2-1; the D gene is possibly TRBD1 (5 bases). CDR1 MNHEY and CDR2 SMNVEV come from the germline V gene (reference sequence). This CDR3 spans 15 amino acids. V gave up 4 bases and J gave up 8 bases, with 18 bases separating them. CDR3 residues: CASSYRAGSWDEQFF. The CDR3 DNA reads as TGTGCCAGCAGTTATAGGGCAGGGTCTTGGGATGAGCAGTTCTTC.

The chain joins TRBV5-1 to TRBJ2-5; D is unclear. V was clipped by 0 bases and J by 2 bases, with 11 bases between them. The CDR3 loop spans 15 amino acids. From germline, CDR1 is SGHRS and CDR2 YFSETQ. CDR3 protein: CASSLESPEQETQYF. The CDR3 bases are TGCGCCAGCAGCTTGGAAAGTCCAGAACAAGAGACCCAGTACTTC.

Here the CDR3 DNA reads TGCAGCGTTGAAGGGGGACTAGCGGGGTTCACAGATACGCAGTATTTT. This encodes CSVEGGLAGFTDTQYF. The chain combines TRBV29-1 with TRBJ2-3, with 13 bases lining up with TRBD2. CDR3 length equals 16 residues. V dropped 1 base and J dropped 2; count of bases not matched to a gene: 3. Germline lookup yields CDR1 SQVTM and CDR2 ANQGSEA.

The J gene is TRBJ2-6, the V gene TRBV6-6; D is perhaps TRBD2 (5 bases). Germline CDR1 and CDR2: MNHNY and SVGAGI (reference sequence). The CDR3 contains 17 residues. V was pared by 5 bases and J by 2 bases, with 16 bases between. CDR3: CASSPSPTSAGANVLTF. For the CDR3, the DNA is TGTGCCAGCAGTCCTAGCCCTACTAGTGCTGGGGCCAACGTCCTGACTTTC.

Remarks on this clone: The junction shows a germline mismatch at one end, possibly a read error. V is TRBV19 and J is TRBJ2-2, with TRBD2 matching 8 bases. Germline V gene sequence: CDR1 LNHDA, CDR2 SQIVND (reference sequence). The CDR3 consists of 15 residues. As DNA, the CDR3 is TGTGCCAGTAGTTTAGAGCGGGGGAGGACCGGGGAGCTGTTTTTT. This sequence encodes CASSLERGRTGELFF.

The gene calls are TRBV28 and TRBJ2-1; 12 bases are a match to TRBD2. Losses at the gene ends were 5 bases for V and 0 bases for J; bases not matched to a gene: 8. The CDR3 is 18 residues long. Per germline, CDR1 MDHEN and CDR2 SYDVKM. The DNA for the CDR3 is TGTGCCAGCAGTCTGGGACTAGCGGGTCTCCTCTCCTACAATGAGCAGTTCTTC. It specifies CASSLGLAGLLSYNEQFF.

The chain joins TRBV10-3 to TRBJ1-1; 7 bases fit TRBD1. CDR1 and CDR2 from the germline V gene are ENHRY and SYGVKD. V lost 6 bases and J lost 1; bases outside the gene matches: 8. The CDR3 is 15 amino acids. The CDR3 protein is CAIRHPGQENTEAFF. The CDR3, as DNA: TGTGCCATCAGACACCCCGGACAGGAGAACACTGAAGCTTTCTTT.

V gene TRBV5-5 combines with J gene TRBJ2-2; no clear D gene. The CDR3 has 15 amino acids. Germline values: CDR1 SGHKS, CDR2 YYEKEE (reference sequence). With 1 base removed from V and 5 bases from J, the gap between germline ends came to 12 bases. The CDR3 sequence: CASSLNFATTGELFF. CDR3 DNA: TGTGCCAGCAGCTTGAATTTTGCGACAACCGGGGAGCTGTTTTTT.

The genes are TRBV6-5 and TRBJ1-5, with D possibly matching TRBD1 (6 bases). V lost 11 bases, J lost 5 bases, and 16 bases lay in between. The CDR3 consists of 13 residues. Germline V gene lookup returns CDR1 MNHEY and CDR2 SVGAGI. CDR3 in amino acids: CALSGGPDQPQHF. DNA for the CDR3: TGTGCCTTGTCGGGGGGGCCTGATCAGCCCCAGCATTTT.

The table lists this clone with a count of one. The chain recombines TRBV3-1 (or the pseudogene TRBV3-2) with TRBJ1-1, with 8 nucleotides matching TRBD1. CDR1 is LGHDT and CDR2 is YNNKEL in the germline V gene (reference sequence). CDR3 length: 16 amino acids. V was pared by 3 bases and J by 1 base, with 7 bases of the junction left unmatched. The CDR3 is CASSQGMTGENTEAFF. CDR3 DNA sequence: TGTGCCAGCAGCCAGGGTATGACAGGGGAGAACACTGAAGCTTTCTTT.

V gene TRBV7-6 combines with J gene TRBJ2-5, with D maybe TRBD2 (6 bases). V was shortened by 5 bases and J by 3 bases, with 16 bases between the two germline ends. The germline CDR1 and CDR2 sequences are SGHVS and FNYEAQ. This CDR3 is 15 amino acids long. For the CDR3, the DNA is TGTGCCAGCAGCCTCATTTGGGGAGGCAAAGAGACCCAGTACTTC. This gives the protein CASSLIWGGKETQYF.

V is TRBV4-3 and J is TRBJ1-3; no reliable D call. The length of the CDR3 is 16 residues. Trimming removed 0 bases from V and 0 bases from J, with 9 bases in between. Germline CDR1 reads LGHNA; CDR2 reads YSLEER. Written as DNA, the CDR3 is TGCGCCAGCAGCCAAGATTGGTCTAGCTCTGGAAACACCATATATTTT. It codes for CASSQDWSSSGNTIYF.

V is TRBV12-3 or TRBV12-4 and J is TRBJ1-4, with a tentative D call TRBD1 (5 bases). V lost 6 bases, J lost 10 bases, and 9 bases lay in between. This CDR3 spans 11 amino acids. The CDR3 loop reads CASSLGGKLFF. CDR3 nucleotide sequence: TGTGCCAGCAGCCTGGGGGGAAAACTGTTTTTT.

J is TRBJ1-2 and V is TRBV27, with D possibly TRBD1 on 5 matching bases. The germline gives CDR1 MNHEY, CDR2 SMNVEV (reference sequence). There are 14 residues in the CDR3. Trimming removed 1 base from V and 6 bases from J, with 12 bases in between. The CDR3 here is CASSLYQGSDGYTF. The CDR3 bases are TGTGCCAGCAGTTTATACCAGGGCTCGGATGGCTACACCTTC.

This rearrangement joins TRBV5-1 to TRBJ2-7; TRBD1 aligns across 10 bases. V was pared by 0 bases and J by 2 bases, with 2 bases of the junction left unmatched. Looked up from germline, CDR1 is SGHRS and CDR2 is YFSETQ. The CDR3 has 15 residues. In nucleotides, the CDR3 is TGCGCCAGCAGCTTGGTTGGGACAGGGGCCTACGAGCAGTACTTC. Its translation: CASSLVGTGAYEQYF.

This chain joins TRBV3-1 (or the pseudogene TRBV3-2) and TRBJ1-2; 8 bases align to TRBD1. From germline, CDR1 is LGHDT and CDR2 YNNKEL (reference sequence). CDR3 size: 14 residues. The trim removed 6 bases at V and 1 base at J, leaving 4 bases unmatched. CDR3 residues: CASSLQGVNYGYTF. The CDR3 DNA reads TGTGCCAGCAGTCTACAGGGGGTTAACTATGGCTACACCTTC.

The chain couples TRBV13 to TRBJ2-3, with 7 bases that match TRBD2. Germline CDR1 reads PRHDT; CDR2 reads FYEKMQ (reference sequence). CDR3 length equals 15 residues. The V gene end was trimmed by 3 bases and the J gene end by 2 bases; junction bases not matched to a gene: 5. The CDR3, as DNA: TGTGCCAGCAGCTTCGGAAGGGACTACACAGATACGCAGTATTTT. This sequence encodes CASSFGRDYTDTQYF.

The chain combines TRBV5-4 with TRBJ2-7; 8 nucleotides match TRBD2. With V trimmed by 4 bases and J by 2 bases, 8 bases remained unmatched. CDR1 and CDR2 from the germline V gene are SGHNT and YYREEE (reference sequence). The CDR3 contains 15 residues. CDR3 protein: CASSTSTSAPYEQYF. In DNA form, the CDR3 reads TGTGCCAGCAGCACTTCGACTAGCGCCCCCTACGAGCAGTACTTC.

The chain carries TRBV5-4 and TRBJ2-7, with 9 bases that match TRBD2. From germline, CDR1 is SGHNT and CDR2 YYREEE (reference sequence). V shed 3 bases, J shed 2 bases, and the junction held 3 bases outside the gene matches. This CDR3 comprises 14 residues. CDR3 DNA: TGTGCCAGCAGCTCCAGCGGGGGGCCCTACGAGCAGTACTTC. This gives the protein CASSSSGGPYEQYF. The complete variable domain, with remaining parts taken from reference TRBV5-4 and TRBJ2-7, reads ETGVTQSPTHLIKTRGQQVTLRCSSQSGHNTVSWYQQALGQGPQFIFQYYREEENGRGNFPPRFSGLQFPNYSSELNVNALELDDSALYLCASSSSGGPYEQYFGPGTRLTVT.